The 5 T cell receptor beta chains below come from one sample, sequenced in a study of T cell repertoires in cytomegalovirus infection. TCRdb processed the reads anew with MiXCR; each CDR3 protein has one entry. The sample consists of 630,000 or so distinct CDR3 sequences, around 24% of them appearing once. The sequencing sample was made of CD8+ T cells from PBMCs. The receptor source for this set is a human donor in good health (CMV status not recorded). Some clones in this sample may be carry-over from other donors' samples.

The chain recombines TRBV4-1 with TRBJ2-6; D not resolved. The CDR3 covers 15 residues. Trimming removed 1 base at V and 1 base at J, with 5 bases between. Germline loops: CDR1 MGHRA, CDR2 YSYEKL. The CDR3 loop is CASSQGASGANVLTF. The CDR3 nucleotides are TGCGCCAGCAGCCAAGGGGCTTCTGGGGCCAACGTCCTGACTTTC.

The J gene is TRBJ2-3, the V gene TRBV7-6; D is ambiguous. Trimming shortened V by 5 bases and J by 0 bases, and 12 bases separated the two germline ends. The CDR3 has 15 residues. In germline, CDR1 is SGHVS, CDR2 FNYEAQ. The CDR3 reads CASSGKPPSTDTQYF. Written as DNA, the CDR3 is TGTGCCAGCAGCGGAAAACCGCCAAGCACAGATACGCAGTATTTT.

This clonotype occurred a few times. The chain is built from TRBV28 and TRBJ1-1; the D gene is possibly TRBD1 (6 bases). Per germline, CDR1 MDHEN and CDR2 SYDVKM. Trimming pared 7 bases from V and 5 bases from J, leaving 14 bases between. The CDR3 contains 13 residues. CDR3 in amino acids: CASTLQGWTEAFF. In DNA, the CDR3 is TGTGCCAGCACCCTCCAGGGGTGGACTGAAGCTTTCTTT. Combining the CDR3 with reference TRBV28 and TRBJ1-1 gives the whole variable domain DVKVTQSSRYLVKRTGEKVFLECVQDMDHENMFWYRQDPGLGLRLIYFSYDVKMKEKGDIPEGYSVSREKKERFSLILESASTNQTSMYLCASTLQGWTEAFFGQGTRLTVV.

The chain is built from TRBV7-2 and TRBJ2-1, with D possibly being TRBD1 or TRBD2 (5 bases each). Germline assignment: CDR1 SGHTA and CDR2 FQGNSA. The CDR3 covers 14 residues. The V gene lost 7 bases and the J gene lost 8 bases, with 18 bases spanning the gap. This CDR3 reads CASTETRGWDEQFF. The CDR3 DNA sequence: TGTGCCAGCACCGAGACGAGGGGTTGGGATGAGCAGTTCTTC.

J is TRBJ2-1 and V is TRBV5-5; unclear D gene. Germline CDR1 SGHKS, CDR2 YYEKEE (reference sequence). Trimming pared 1 base from V and 7 bases from J, leaving 9 bases between. This CDR3 has 13 residues. CDR3 sequence (DNA): TGTGCCAGCAGCTTGTACAGATTAAATGAGCAGTTCTTC. Translated, it gives CASSLYRLNEQFF.